One sample yielded the 17 T cell receptor beta chains listed below, sequenced in a study of T cell repertoires in cytomegalovirus infection. One entry per CDR3 protein results from TCRdb running MiXCR on the reads. The sample contains roughly 760,000 distinct CDR3 sequences, less than 40% of which appear only once. Material for sequencing was PBMCs. Receptors were obtained from a human donor in good health (CMV status not recorded). Some clones in this sample may be carry-over from other donors' samples.

On this clonotype itself: This may be a read error: a much more frequent sequence differs by one nucleotide. The chain combines TRBV6-6 with TRBJ2-3; weak D call: TRBD2 (6 bases). The V gene's germline CDR1 is MNHNY and CDR2 SVGAGI (reference sequence). The length of the CDR3 is 17 residues. The CDR3: CASSYSPPSEVTYTQYF. The CDR3 DNA follows: TGTGCCAGCAGTTACTCCCCTCCTAGCGAGGTCACATATACGCAGTATTTT.

The rearrangement uses TRBV10-2 and TRBJ2-5, with TRBD2 as a possible D gene (8 bases). Trimming cost V 5 bases and J 5 bases, with 15 bases left between them. CDR3 size: 14 residues. Germline CDR1 is WSHSY and CDR2 is SAAADI. For the CDR3, the DNA is TGCGCCAGCAGTTGGACTAGCAGGGGGGAGACCCAGTACTTC. Translated, it gives CASSWTSRGETQYF.

This chain uses TRBV27 with TRBJ2-3; the D is unclear. The germline V and J ends were trimmed by 6 bases and 0 bases, with 10 bases remaining between them. CDR3 size: 14 residues. The V gene's germline CDR1 is MNHEY and CDR2 SMNVEV (reference sequence). For the CDR3, the DNA is TGTGCCAGCAGCCGACCCTCTAGCACAGATACGCAGTATTTT. Amino acid sequence: CASSRPSSTDTQYF.

The rearrangement joins TRBV3-1 to TRBJ2-1; D unclear. This CDR3 region has 15 residues. V was clipped by 0 bases and J by 7 bases, with 13 bases between them. Germline V gives CDR1 LGHDT, CDR2 YNNKEL (reference sequence). The CDR3 nucleotides read TGTGCCAGCAGCCAAGATAGCCAGGTGCGGAATGAGCAGTTCTTC. This gives the protein CASSQDSQVRNEQFF.

This chain connects TRBV6-5 to TRBJ2-5; D might be TRBD2 (6 bases). V was trimmed by 0 bases and J by 3 bases, leaving 11 bases between them. The CDR3 extends over 15 amino acids. In germline, CDR1 is MNHEY, CDR2 SVGAGI. The CDR3 DNA is TGTGCCAGCAGTTACTCGAACTCGGGAGAAGAGACCCAGTACTTC. This gives the protein CASSYSNSGEETQYF.

The chain carries TRBV12-3 or TRBV12-4 and TRBJ2-7; tentative D call: TRBD1 (5 bases). V dropped 3 bases and J dropped 6 bases, with 18 bases sitting between them. The CDR3 has 15 residues. CDR3 residues: CASSLRQRVAREQYF. CDR3 sequence (DNA): TGTGCCAGCAGTTTGAGACAGCGCGTGGCGCGCGAGCAGTACTTC.

The CDR3 loop is CASSLGGVVQFF. DNA of the CDR3: TGTGCCAGCAGCTTAGGTGGTGTTGTGCAGTTCTTC. The gene calls are TRBV7-9 and TRBJ2-1; D gene unclear. CDR3 size: 12 residues. V gave up 1 base and J gave up 12 bases, with 10 bases separating them. CDR1 and CDR2 (germline): SEHNR, FQNEAQ (reference sequence).

The chain has TRBV27 and TRBJ2-2; the D is unclear. V gave up 2 bases and J gave up 1 base, with 5 bases separating them. The CDR3 has 14 residues. Germline assignment: CDR1 MNHEY and CDR2 SMNVEV (reference sequence). This CDR3 is CASSLRVNTGELFF. The CDR3 nucleotides are TGTGCCAGCAGTTTAAGGGTGAACACCGGGGAGCTGTTTTTT.

The rearrangement joins TRBV12-3 or TRBV12-4 to TRBJ1-2, with D possibly TRBD1 on 5 matching bases. This CDR3 comprises 13 residues. With 5 bases removed from V and 6 bases from J, the gap between germline ends came to 13 bases. CDR3 amino acids: CASSLRQLDGYTF. The DNA of the CDR3 is TGTGCCAGCAGTCTGCGACAGTTGGATGGCTACACCTTC.

The V and J genes are TRBV5-6 and TRBJ1-2; D gene unclear. V was pared by 1 base and J by 8 bases, with 12 bases between. CDR1 SGHDT and CDR2 YYEEEE come from the germline V gene. This CDR3 is 13 amino acids long. The CDR3 spells CASSLLADAGYTF. The CDR3 region has the DNA TGTGCCAGCAGCTTGCTCGCGGACGCCGGCTACACCTTC.

This clonotype was recorded at least ten times. This chain links TRBV7-8 with TRBJ2-1, with D hard to call. The CDR3 is 15 residues long. CDR1 SGHVS and CDR2 FQNEAQ come from the germline V gene. V shed 0 bases and J shed 6 bases, with 12 bases lying between them. CDR3 sequence (DNA): TGTGCCAGCAGCTTAGCGCGGATTCGGAGCAATGAGCAGTTCTTC. Encoded protein: CASSLARIRSNEQFF.

V and J are TRBV7-2 and TRBJ1-6; D gene uncertain. V lost 2 bases and J 9 bases, leaving 8 bases between the germline ends. This CDR3 spans 13 amino acids. From germline, CDR1 is SGHTA and CDR2 FQGNSA. CDR3 in amino acids: CASSLSQASPLHF. The CDR3 bases are TGTGCCAGCAGCTTAAGCCAAGCTTCACCCCTCCACTTT.

The chain joins TRBV12-3 or TRBV12-4 to TRBJ2-3, with a weak D call TRBD1 (5 bases). V lost 3 bases, J lost 2 bases, and 9 bases lay in between. The CDR3 has 14 amino acids. CDR3 nucleotide sequence: TGTGCCAGCAGTTTCGACAGACACACAGATACGCAGTATTTT. It codes for CASSFDRHTDTQYF.

In DNA, the CDR3 is TGTGCCAGCACCAGAGGGCTAGCGGGGGGGGGCGGAGCCAATGAGCAGTTCTTC. Amino acids: CASTRGLAGGGGANEQFF. The V gene is TRBV6-1, the J gene TRBJ2-1; the match to TRBD2 covers 12 bases. CDR3 length equals 18 residues. Germline CDR1 is MNHNS and CDR2 is SASEGT. V gave up 7 bases and J gave up 6 bases; unmatched junction bases: 16.

This clonotype was counted a few times. The rearrangement links TRBV12-3 or TRBV12-4 to TRBJ2-2, with D possibly TRBD1 on 6 matching bases. V was shortened by 11 bases and J by 3 bases, with 16 bases between the two germline ends. This CDR3 contains 14 residues. Here the CDR3 DNA reads TGTGCCGGACTCACGAACAGGGACACCGGGGAGCTGTTTTTT. Its protein is CAGLTNRDTGELFF.

This clonotype showed up just a few times. The chain carries TRBV6-5 and TRBJ2-7; D call uncertain. There are 15 residues in the CDR3. Per the germline V gene, CDR1 is MNHEY and CDR2 is SVGAGI. V lost 2 bases and J 1 base, leaving 12 bases between the germline ends. CDR3 in DNA: TGTGCCAGCAGTTACCTCGGTTCACGTTCCTACGAGCAGTACTTC. This gives the protein CASSYLGSRSYEQYF.

This clonotype was counted between two and nine times. The V and J genes are TRBV20-1 and TRBJ2-7; no reliable D call. Germline CDR1 DFQATT, CDR2 SNEGSKA (reference sequence). Between the trimmed V and J ends, which lost 5 bases and 7 bases, there was a span of 15 bases. The CDR3 is made up of 12 amino acids. The CDR3 DNA is TGCAGTGCTCTCGGGCCAGTGGGGGAGCAGTACTTC. This translates into CSALGPVGEQYF.